Presented here are 28 T cell receptor beta chains from one specimen sequenced in a study of cytomegalovirus exposure and HLA in healthy donors. PCR amplification relied on 60 Vbeta primers (plus 13 Jbeta primers). TCRdb's table, derived via immunoSEQ multiplex PCR, lists solely in-frame clones and lacks some. Of 110,000 or so clones in the sample, about 81% were seen once. Sequenced: PBMCs. Every receptor here comes from a man aged 25 to 40 in good health and CMV-seronegative.

This clone was seen a few times. The chain combines TRBV19 with TRBJ1-1; TRBD1 agrees at 7 bases. The J segment lost 1 base and the V segment lost 6 bases, leaving 5 bases of the junction unmatched. The CDR3 consists of 14 residues. Germline CDR1 reads LNHDA; CDR2 reads SQIVND (reference sequence). DNA of the CDR3: TGTGCCAGTAGAACCGGACAGGCGAACACTGAAGCTTTCTTT. This codes for CASRTGQANTEAFF.

In DNA form, the CDR3 reads TGTGCCAGTAGTCCCACTAGCGGTTGGATCGATGAGCAGTTCTTC. Protein sequence: CASSPTSGWIDEQFF. The chain joins TRBV19 to TRBJ2-1; 8 positions match TRBD2. CDR3 length: 15 residues. The V segment lost 5 bases and the J segment 8 bases; nucleotides outside the gene matches: 11. Looked up from germline, CDR1 is LNHDA and CDR2 is SQIVND (reference sequence).

V usage is TRBV11-3 and J usage is TRBJ2-7; 10 nucleotides match TRBD1. The CDR3 has 16 residues. Trimming took 4 bases from V and 5 from J; bases not matched to a gene: 11. Germline assignment: CDR1 SGHNT and CDR2 YENEEA. The CDR3: CASSSPGQGTLNEQYF. DNA of the CDR3: TGTGCCAGCAGCTCACCGGGACAGGGGACCCTCAACGAGCAGTACTTC.

V and J are TRBV13 and TRBJ2-1; D is perhaps TRBD2 (5 bases). This CDR3 is 12 amino acids long. Germline V gene data show CDR1 as PRHDT and CDR2 as FYEKMQ (reference sequence). The V gene lost 1 base and the J gene lost 12 bases, with 10 bases spanning the gap. This CDR3 is CASSLAEGRQFF. The CDR3 nucleotides read TGTGCCAGCAGCTTAGCCGAGGGCCGGCAGTTCTTC.

The rearrangement joins TRBV28 to TRBJ2-3, with TRBD2 as a possible D gene (5 bases). The CDR3 extends over 13 amino acids. The ends were cut back, 7 bases at V and 0 bases at J, with 8 bases in the middle. CDR1 and CDR2 from the germline V gene are MDHEN and SYDVKM. CDR3 in amino acids: CASMRGSTDTQYF. CDR3 DNA sequence: TGTGCCAGCATGCGCGGGAGCACAGATACGCAGTATTTT.

This clone came up a few times. The rearrangement joins TRBV28 to TRBJ2-3; 10 nucleotides align to TRBD1. This CDR3 spans 15 amino acids. Germline trimming cut 6 bases from V and 1 base from J; bases unmatched to any gene: 4. Germline V CDR1 and CDR2: MDHEN, SYDVKM. CDR3 loop: CASRDDRGRTDTQYF. In DNA, the CDR3 is TGTGCCAGCAGGGATGACAGGGGGCGCACAGATACGCAGTATTTT.

This clone has more than one count but fewer than ten. This chain links TRBV7-8 with TRBJ1-4; 8 positions match TRBD1. The CDR3 is 15 residues long. V lost 4 bases and J lost 7; bases outside the gene matches: 8. In germline, CDR1 is SGHVS, CDR2 FQNEAQ. Here the CDR3 reads CASSSMTGAVEKLFF. For the CDR3, the DNA is TGTGCCAGCAGCTCAATGACAGGGGCCGTTGAAAAACTGTTTTTT. Full variable domain (missing parts from reference TRBV7-8 and TRBJ1-4): GAGVSQSPRYKVAKRGQDVALRCDPISGHVSLFWYQQALGQGPEFLTYFQNEAQLDKSGLPSDRFFAERPEGSVSTLKIQRTQQEDSAVYLCASSSMTGAVEKLFFGSGTQLSVL.

This clone occurred once. The chain is built from TRBV6-5 and TRBJ2-7, with D maybe TRBD1 (5 bases). V lost 2 bases and J 7 bases, leaving 18 bases between the germline ends. Germline CDR1 reads MNHEY; CDR2 reads SVGAGI. The CDR3 length is 15 residues. This CDR3 is CASSYGQGHLEEQYF. CDR3 DNA: TGTGCCAGCAGTTACGGGCAGGGCCACCTGGAAGAGCAGTACTTC.

This sequence joins TRBV5-6 and TRBJ1-1, with D perhaps TRBD1 (5 bases). The V end was cut by 3 bases, the J end by 1 base, with 7 bases between. Germline CDR1 is SGHDT and CDR2 is YYEEEE. The CDR3 totals 13 residues. The CDR3 DNA reads TGTGCCAGCAGCTACAGGAGGAACACTGAAGCTTTCTTT. This codes for CASSYRRNTEAFF.

This chain joins TRBV25-1 and TRBJ1-1; the D is unclear. Germline CDR1 MGHDK, CDR2 SYGVNS. V was shortened by 10 bases and J by 5 bases, with 14 bases between the two germline ends. This CDR3 is 12 amino acids long. CDR3 DNA sequence: TGTGCCACAGGATTGAGCAGGACTGAAGCTTTCTTT. Residues: CATGLSRTEAFF.

The CDR3, as DNA: TGTGCCAGCAGTCGTGGGGGGTCCTCCTACGAGCAGTACTTC. Its translation: CASSRGGSSYEQYF. This sequence joins TRBV6-5 and TRBJ2-7; the D gene is possibly TRBD2 (6 bases). Deletions cut 5 bases from V and 0 bases from J, with 11 bases between. Germline loops: CDR1 MNHEY, CDR2 SVGAGI. The CDR3 consists of 14 residues.

This chain connects TRBV28 to TRBJ2-7; weak D call: TRBD1 (6 bases). V was clipped by 3 bases and J by 3 bases, with 9 bases between them. Germline lookup yields CDR1 MDHEN and CDR2 SYDVKM. The CDR3 covers 13 residues. DNA of the CDR3: TGTGCCAGCAGTTTTACAGGGAACTACGAGCAGTACTTC. Protein product: CASSFTGNYEQYF.

The chain links TRBV7-9 to TRBJ2-1; 8 nucleotides line up with TRBD2. V gave up 5 bases and J gave up 0 bases; unmatched junction bases: 6. Germline CDR1 is SEHNR and CDR2 is FQNEAQ (reference sequence). The CDR3 spans 16 residues. CDR3 in DNA: TGTGCCAGCAGCCCCCGCACTAGCGGCTCCTACAATGAGCAGTTCTTC. Its translation: CASSPRTSGSYNEQFF.

This chain joins TRBV15 and TRBJ2-3; maybe TRBD2 (6 bases). V lost 5 bases, J lost 3 bases, and 15 bases lay in between. The germline gives CDR1 LNHNV, CDR2 YYDKDF (reference sequence). This CDR3 is built from 15 residues. The CDR3 region has the DNA TGTGCCACCAGCCCCTCCTCCGGACTAACAGATACGCAGTATTTT. This encodes CATSPSSGLTDTQYF.

CDR3 loop: CAISESQGSVWQPQHF. DNA of the CDR3: TGTGCCATCAGTGAGTCTCAGGGGTCGGTCTGGCAGCCCCAGCATTTT. The chain carries TRBV10-3 and TRBJ1-5, with D perhaps matching TRBD1 (6 bases). CDR1 ENHRY and CDR2 SYGVKD come from the germline V gene. CDR3 length: 16 amino acids. The ends were cut back, 0 bases at V and 7 bases at J, with 16 bases in the middle.

The chain combines TRBV2 with TRBJ1-1, with 7 nucleotides matching TRBD1. V shed 5 bases and J 0 bases; nucleotides not matched to a gene: 6. Germline V CDR1 and CDR2: SNHLY, FYNNEI. The CDR3 extends over 15 amino acids. The CDR3 is CASSISQGMNTEAFF. The DNA for the CDR3 is TGTGCCAGCAGTATTTCACAGGGGATGAACACTGAAGCTTTCTTT. The variable domain in full, with the rest retrieved from reference TRBV2 and TRBJ1-1, is EPEVTQTPSHQVTQMGQEVILRCVPISNHLYFYWYRQILGQKVEFLVSFYNNEISEKSEIFDDQFSVERPDGSNFTLKIRSTKLEDSAMYFCASSISQGMNTEAFFGQGTRLTVV.

J is TRBJ1-2 and V is TRBV5-1; D possibly corresponds to TRBD1 (5 bases). Trimming took 6 bases from V and 6 from J, leaving 18 bases between them. The germline V gene has CDR1 SGHRS and CDR2 YFSETQ. The CDR3 extends over 14 amino acids. The CDR3 reads CASNFGGGEDGYTF. CDR3 bases: TGCGCCAGCAACTTTGGGGGAGGGGAGGATGGCTACACCTTC.

This clone occurred a few times. The J gene is TRBJ2-5, the V gene TRBV4-1; 7 bases map to TRBD1. The V and J ends lost 4 bases and 5 bases, in that order; junction bases with no gene match: 7. The CDR3 sequence is 14 residues long. Per the germline V gene, CDR1 is MGHRA and CDR2 is YSYEKL. Here the CDR3 DNA reads TGCGCCAGCAGCCGCCAGGGGGTAGACGAGACCCAGTACTTC. Protein: CASSRQGVDETQYF.

In this sample, this clone turned up a few times. As DNA, the CDR3 is TGCGCCAGCAGCTTACAGGGGTCCTACGAGCAGTACTTC. Its translation is CASSLQGSYEQYF. The gene calls are TRBV10-2 and TRBJ2-7, with 7 nucleotides matching TRBD1. The V gene end was trimmed by 6 bases and the J gene end by 1 base; junction bases not matched to a gene: 3. The CDR3 sequence is 13 residues long. Germline assignment: CDR1 WSHSY and CDR2 SAAADI.

The chain combines TRBV15 with TRBJ2-7; maybe TRBD2 (5 bases). The CDR3 consists of 12 residues. Germline V CDR1 and CDR2: LNHNV, YYDKDF (reference sequence). Trimming removed 5 bases at V and 6 bases at J, with 11 bases between. As DNA, the CDR3 is TGTGCCACCAGCGACTTCGGGGTCGAGCAGTACTTC. Translated: CATSDFGVEQYF. The full variable domain, with the rest looked up from reference TRBV15 and TRBJ2-7, is DAMVIQNPRYQVTQFGKPVTLSCSQTLNHNVMYWYQQKSSQAPKLLFHYYDKDFNNEADTPDNFQSRRPNTSFCFLDIRSPGLGDTAMYLCATSDFGVEQYFGPGTRLTVT.

V is TRBV6-6 and J is TRBJ1-4; TRBD1 agrees at 8 bases. V dropped 6 bases and J dropped 5; count of bases not matched to a gene: 8. The CDR3 contains 15 residues. Germline V lookup: CDR1 MNHNY, CDR2 SVGAGI (reference sequence). In nucleotides, the CDR3 is TGTGCCAGCAGCCATGGAAGGACAGGGAATGAAAAACTGTTTTTT. Protein sequence: CASSHGRTGNEKLFF.

This clone has a handful of counts. The genes are TRBV4-1 and TRBJ2-7; 8 nucleotides match TRBD2. The CDR3 sequence is 16 residues long. J gave up 5 bases and V 1 base, and 10 bases lay outside the gene matches. CDR1 is MGHRA, CDR2 YSYEKL, per germline. The CDR3, as DNA: TGCGCCAGCAGCCAAGCGTGGCGGGAGGATAGTCACGAGCAGTACTTC. This sequence encodes CASSQAWREDSHEQYF.

CDR3 sequence reads: CASSQGIQGDQPQHF. CDR3 DNA: TGCGCCAGCAGCCAAGGCATACAGGGTGATCAGCCCCAGCATTTT. The J gene is TRBJ1-5, the V gene TRBV4-1, with a tentative D call TRBD1 (6 bases). Trimming stripped 1 base from V and 5 bases from J, with 12 bases between. Germline CDR1 is MGHRA and CDR2 is YSYEKL. There are 15 residues in the CDR3.

This clone has a handful of counts. This chain links TRBV23-1 with TRBJ1-5; D not resolved. TRBV23-1 is classed as an ORF, of uncertain function. V lost 4 bases and J lost 4, with 17 bases in between. CDR3 length: 16 residues. The CDR3 sequence: CASSPYEGIWNQPQHF. The CDR3 DNA reads TGCGCCAGCAGTCCCTACGAGGGAATATGGAATCAGCCCCAGCATTTT.

This clone was detected a few times. This chain links TRBV6-5 with TRBJ2-5, with a possible D match to TRBD1 (6 bases). CDR3 length: 12 residues. Trimming removed 10 bases at V and 5 bases at J, with 14 bases between. Germline V gives CDR1 MNHEY, CDR2 SVGAGI. Here the CDR3 reads CATTGSGETQYF. CDR3 in DNA: TGTGCCACAACAGGGTCCGGCGAGACCCAGTACTTC.

The rearrangement links TRBV7-9 to TRBJ1-1, with TRBD1 matching over 7 bases. Germline V gene lookup returns CDR1 SEHNR and CDR2 FQNEAQ (reference sequence). Unmatched junction bases numbered 6, after V lost 2 bases and J lost 3 bases. This CDR3 contains 15 residues. CDR3 amino acids: CASSLIGQGDTEAFF. Here the CDR3 DNA reads TGTGCCAGCAGCTTAATTGGTCAGGGGGACACTGAAGCTTTCTTT.

The rearrangement joins TRBV19 to TRBJ2-1; 12 bases fit TRBD2. V lost 3 bases to trimming and J lost 6 bases; unmatched junction nucleotides: 15. Germline V gene lookup returns CDR1 LNHDA and CDR2 SQIVND (reference sequence). This CDR3 has 19 residues. This CDR3 is CASSIDPPTLAGGLNEQFF. The CDR3 bases are TGTGCCAGTAGTATCGACCCTCCAACCCTAGCGGGAGGGCTCAATGAGCAGTTCTTC.

CDR3 in amino acids: CATRAGTSIGGQFF. CDR3 DNA sequence: TGTGCCACCAGGGCCGGGACTTCCATCGGGGGGCAGTTCTTC. This rearrangement joins TRBV15 to TRBJ2-1, with D perhaps matching TRBD2 (6 bases). The germline CDR1 and CDR2 sequences are LNHNV and YYDKDF (reference sequence). The ends were cut back, 6 bases at V and 12 bases at J, with 21 bases in the middle. This CDR3 region has 14 residues.